This TCR beta chain derives from a study of blood T cell repertoires in COVID-19. Study details: Acute-phase and convalescent COVID-19 samples originated in the United States, Italy and Spain.

In the case of this clone: A junction end diverges from the germline sequence, so it may reflect a read error.

Germline V gives CDR1 PRHDT, CDR2 FYEKMQ (reference sequence). This CDR3 is built from 13 residues. How the authors handled the data: Reference gene primer amplification in the assay estimated nucleated cell counts. This table comes from immunoSEQ multiplex PCR, and its TCRdb copy is limited to in-frame clones, with some not included. V and J calls and clone size are given by that table; D and trimming were obtained from the DNA. The repertoire has a few hundred thousand clones, around 88% of them found once; the top ten carry roughly 4.9%. Cohorts were based on clinical histories the participants reported. People in the exposed group encountered a COVID-19 case within 2 weeks before entering the study.

The sequenced sample consisted of PBMCs or T cells enriched from blood (not recorded which). This chain joins TRBV13 and TRBJ2-7; D unresolved. The TCR originated in a woman aged 25 to 39 who had been exposed to COVID-19. CDR3 DNA sequence: TGTGCCAGCAGCCTAGGCCGGGCCTACGAGCAGTACTTC. Its protein product is CASSLGRAYEQYF.